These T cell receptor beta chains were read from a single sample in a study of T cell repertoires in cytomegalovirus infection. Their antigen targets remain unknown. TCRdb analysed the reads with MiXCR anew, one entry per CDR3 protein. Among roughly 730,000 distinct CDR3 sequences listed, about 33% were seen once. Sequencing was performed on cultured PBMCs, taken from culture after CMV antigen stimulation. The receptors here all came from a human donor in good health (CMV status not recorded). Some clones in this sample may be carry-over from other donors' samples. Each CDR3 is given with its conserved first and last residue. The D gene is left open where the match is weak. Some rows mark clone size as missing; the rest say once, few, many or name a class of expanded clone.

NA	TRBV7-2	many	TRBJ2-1	TGTGCCAGCAGCTTAGCGGGGGGTGATGAGCAGTTCTTC	CASSLAGGDEQFF
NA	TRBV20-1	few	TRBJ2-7	TGCAGTGCTAGCCCAGGACTTACCTACGAGCAGTACTTC	CSASPGLTYEQYF
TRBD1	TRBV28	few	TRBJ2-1	TGTGCCAGCTTGGCAGGGGGAGAGGGTGAGCAGTTCTTC	CASLAGGEGEQFF
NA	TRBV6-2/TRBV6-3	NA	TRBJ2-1	TGTGCCAGCAGTTACTCGGGGGGCGGCAGGGTGGAGTTCTTC	CASSYSGGGRVEFF
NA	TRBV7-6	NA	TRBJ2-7	TGTGCCAGCGGCCAGGGGAGGGCCTACGAGCAGTACTTC	CASGQGRAYEQYF
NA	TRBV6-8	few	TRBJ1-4	TGTGCCAGCTGCGGACCGGGTTGTGAAAAACTGTTTTTT	CASCGPGCEKLFF
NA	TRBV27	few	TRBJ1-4	TGTGCCAGCAGTTTAAGGTGGGATTCTTCGGATGAAAAACTGTTTTTT	CASSLRWDSSDEKLFF
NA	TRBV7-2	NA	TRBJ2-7	TGTGCCAGCAGCCCAGGGGCGGGAGTCGTAGACGAGCAGTACTTC	CASSPGAGVVDEQYF
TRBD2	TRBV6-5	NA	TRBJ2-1	TGTGCCAGCAGTTACGAAGCGGGGACCTTCCATGCCTACAATGAGCAGTTCTTC	CASSYEAGTFHAYNEQFF
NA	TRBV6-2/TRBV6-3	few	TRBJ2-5	TGTGCCAGCAGTTTGGTCCTATCACAAGAGACCCAGTACTTC	CASSLVLSQETQYF
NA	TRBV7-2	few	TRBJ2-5	TGTGCCAGCAGCTTAATTTGGGCTTACAGTAAAGAGACCCAGTACTTC	CASSLIWAYSKETQYF
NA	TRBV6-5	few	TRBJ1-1	TGTGCCAGCCGGATAGGCAGGGACACTGAAGCTTTCTTT	CASRIGRDTEAFF
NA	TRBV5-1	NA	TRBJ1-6	TGCGCCAGCAGCTCGAATACAGGGTTAGGGAATTCACCCCTCCACTTT	CASSSNTGLGNSPLHF
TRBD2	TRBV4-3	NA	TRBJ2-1	TGCGCCAGCAGCCGGATGGGACTAGCGGGAGACAATGAGCAGTTCTTC	CASSRMGLAGDNEQFF
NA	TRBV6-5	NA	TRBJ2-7	TGTGCCAGCAGTTACTCTTGGGCAACCTGGCGGAGCGAGCAGTACTTC	CASSYSWATWRSEQYF
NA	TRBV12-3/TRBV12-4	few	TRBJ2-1	TGTGCCAGCGCCCGGGCCCTCAATGAGCAGTTCTTC	CASARALNEQFF
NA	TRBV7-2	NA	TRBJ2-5	TGTGCCAGCAGCTTAACCGCTAGGGGGACCCAGTACTTC	CASSLTARGTQYF
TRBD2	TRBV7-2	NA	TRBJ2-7	TGTGCCAGCAGCCTAACCTGGGACTACGCCTACGAGCAGTACTTC	CASSLTWDYAYEQYF
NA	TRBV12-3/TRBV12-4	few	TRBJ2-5	TGTGCCAGCCGATCAACGTTGGGAGAGACCCAGTACTTC	CASRSTLGETQYF
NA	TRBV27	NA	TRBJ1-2	TGTGCCAGCAGTTTAGACGGGGGGGGCTCCTACTATGGCTACACCTTC	CASSLDGGGSYYGYTF
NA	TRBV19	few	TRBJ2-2	TGTGCCAGTAGTACCGAGGAGGTGGGGTACACCGGGGAGCTGTTTTTT	CASSTEEVGYTGELFF
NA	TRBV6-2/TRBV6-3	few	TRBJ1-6	TGTGCCAGTACGACGGACCGAAATTCACCCCTCCACTTT	CASTTDRNSPLHF
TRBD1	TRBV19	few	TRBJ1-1	TGTGCCAGCGAAGACAGGGGGCTGGTATCTTTCTTT	CASEDRGLVSFF
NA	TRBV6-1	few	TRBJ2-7	TGTGCCAGCAGTCCGCAGGGAACTAACGAGCAGTACTTC	CASSPQGTNEQYF
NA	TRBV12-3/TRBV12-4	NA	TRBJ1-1	TGTGCCAGCAGTCAGGGAGTAGCCACTGAAGCTTTCTTT	CASSQGVATEAFF
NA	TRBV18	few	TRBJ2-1	TGTGCCAGCTCACCAGCCACTAGGGCTAATGAGCAGTTCTTC	CASSPATRANEQFF
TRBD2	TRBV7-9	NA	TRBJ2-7	TGTGCCAGCAGCCCACTTCGCGGGGGATGGGACTACGAGCAGTACTTC	CASSPLRGGWDYEQYF
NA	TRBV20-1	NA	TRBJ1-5	TGCAGTGCTAGAGCTGGGGGTCAGCGGCAGCCCCAGCATTTT	CSARAGGQRQPQHF
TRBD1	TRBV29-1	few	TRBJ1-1	TGCAGCGTTGACTGGACAGGGAACACTGAAGCTTTCTTT	CSVDWTGNTEAFF
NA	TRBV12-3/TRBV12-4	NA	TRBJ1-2	TGTGCCAGCAGTTTTGGGGGAAGTATCTCTGGCTACACCTTC	CASSFGGSISGYTF
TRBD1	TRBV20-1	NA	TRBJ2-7	TGCAGTGCCACCTCTAGTGACAGGGGGTTCTACGAGCAGTACTTC	CSATSSDRGFYEQYF
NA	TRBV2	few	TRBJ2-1	TGTGCCAGCAGTTTTCAGGGTAGCTCCTACAATGAGCAGTTCTTC	CASSFQGSSYNEQFF
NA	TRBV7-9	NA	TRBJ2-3	TGTGCCAGCAGCCTCGGACTACCCGCAGGGGATACGCAGTATTTT	CASSLGLPAGDTQYF
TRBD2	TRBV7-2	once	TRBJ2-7	TGTGCCAGCAGCCCCGGACTAGCGGAACCCTACGAGCAGTACTTC	CASSPGLAEPYEQYF
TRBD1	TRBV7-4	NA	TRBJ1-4	TGTGCCAGCAGCCCGACAGGGGGCAATAAACATGAAAAACTGCTTTTT	CASSPTGGNKHEKLLF
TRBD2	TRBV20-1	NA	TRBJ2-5	TGCAGTGCTAGGAAGGTAGCGGGGACTCGGGAGACCCAGTACTTC	CSARKVAGTRETQYF
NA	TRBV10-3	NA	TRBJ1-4	TGTGCCATCAGTGAGTCGGCAGGAGGTGAAAAACTGTTTTTT	CAISESAGGEKLFF
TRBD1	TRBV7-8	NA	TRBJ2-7	TGTGCCAGCAGATTGGGACAGAGCTCCTACGAGCAGTACTTC	CASRLGQSSYEQYF
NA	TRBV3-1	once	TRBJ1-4	TGTGCCAGCAGCCAACGGGGGGCTAATGAAAAACTGTTTTTT	CASSQRGANEKLFF
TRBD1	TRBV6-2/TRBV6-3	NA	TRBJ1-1	TGTGCCAGCAACTCACGGACAGGGTCTGAAGCTTTCTTT	CASNSRTGSEAFF
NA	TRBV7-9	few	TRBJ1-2	TGTGCCAGCAGCTTAGGGGGACGGGCCAGTACATTCTATGGCTACACCTTC	CASSLGGRASTFYGYTF
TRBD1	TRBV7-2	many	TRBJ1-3	TGTGCCAGCAGTTTTACCGGGACAGGGTTTGGAAACACCATATATTTT	CASSFTGTGFGNTIYF
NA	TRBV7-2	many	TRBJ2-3	TGTGCCAGCAGCTCCACAGGGACAGATACGCAGTATTTT	CASSSTGTDTQYF
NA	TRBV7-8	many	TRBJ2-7	TGTGCCAGCAGCCAAACAGGAGAGCAGTACTTC	CASSQTGEQYF
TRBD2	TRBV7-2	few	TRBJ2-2	TGTGCCAGCAGCTTATCTAGCGGGGGGGCCTACTTTTTT	CASSLSSGGAYFF
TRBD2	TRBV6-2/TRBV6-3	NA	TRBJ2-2	TGTGCCAGCAGCCCCTGGGGGCGGGAGGCCGAAACCGGGGAGCTGTTTTTT	CASSPWGREAETGELFF
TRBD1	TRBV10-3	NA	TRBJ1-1	TGTGCCATCACTCCCCGCAGGGGGTTCACTGAAGCTTTCTTT	CAITPRRGFTEAFF
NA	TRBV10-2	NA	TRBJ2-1	TGCGCCAGCAGTATCTCGGGAAGTGAGCAGTTCTTC	CASSISGSEQFF
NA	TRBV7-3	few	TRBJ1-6	TGTGCCAGCAGCACCGTAACCCCTTCACCCCTCCACTTT	CASSTVTPSPLHF
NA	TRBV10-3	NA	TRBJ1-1	TGTGCCATCAGATCCGACCGGGACGCACTAAGCTCGAACACTGAAGCTTTCTTT	CAIRSDRDALSSNTEAFF
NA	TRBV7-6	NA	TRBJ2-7	TGTGCCAGCAGCCCGGCTATCTCCTACGAGCAGTACTTC	CASSPAISYEQYF
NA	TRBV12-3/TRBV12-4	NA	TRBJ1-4	TGTGCCAGCAGTTTATCCTGGCTTGCTAATGAAAAACTGTTTTTT	CASSLSWLANEKLFF
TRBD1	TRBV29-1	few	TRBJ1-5	TGCAGCTTCGGGGACAGTCCTAATCAGCCCCAGCATTTT	CSFGDSPNQPQHF
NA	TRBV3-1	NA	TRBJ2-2	TGTGCCAGCAAGGGTCCAGGCGGGCGCACCGGGGAGCTGTTTTTT	CASKGPGGRTGELFF
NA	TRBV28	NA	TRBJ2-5	TGTGCCAGCAGTTTGAACAGTCCCCCAGAGACCCAGTACTTC	CASSLNSPPETQYF
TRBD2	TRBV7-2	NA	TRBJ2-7	TGTGCCAGCAGCACACAAGCGGGAGTCTCTCGCGAGCAGTACTTC	CASSTQAGVSREQYF
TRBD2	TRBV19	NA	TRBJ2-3	TGTGCCAGTAGTATTGGGACTAGCGGGAGTAGTGTGTATTTT	CASSIGTSGSSVYF
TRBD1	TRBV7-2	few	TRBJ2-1	TGTGCCAGCGGACAGGCGGACAATGAGCAGTTCTTC	CASGQADNEQFF
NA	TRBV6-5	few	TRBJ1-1	TGTGCCAGCAGTTACTCGAGTCGGGCGGCGAGTGAAGCTTTCTTT	CASSYSSRAASEAFF